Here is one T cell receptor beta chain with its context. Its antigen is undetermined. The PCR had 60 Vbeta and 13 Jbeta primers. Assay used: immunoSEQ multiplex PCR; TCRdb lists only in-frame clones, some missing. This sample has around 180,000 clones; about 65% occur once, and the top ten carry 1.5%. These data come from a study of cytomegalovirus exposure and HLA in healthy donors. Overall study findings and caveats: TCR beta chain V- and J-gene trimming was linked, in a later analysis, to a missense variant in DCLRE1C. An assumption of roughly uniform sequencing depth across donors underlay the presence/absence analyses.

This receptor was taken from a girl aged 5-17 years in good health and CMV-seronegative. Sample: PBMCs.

CDR3 region: CASSPGRLNTEAFF. The CDR3 region has the DNA TGTGCCAGCAGTCCGGGAAGATTGAACACTGAAGCTTTCTTT. The chain carries TRBV2 and TRBJ1-1; no clear D. Trimming removed 5 bases at V and 0 bases at J, with 10 bases between. CDR1 and CDR2 (germline): SNHLY, FYNNEI. CDR3 length: 14 residues.